A single sample gave rise to the 23 T cell receptor beta chains below, sequenced in a study. TCRdb re-analysed the 5' RACE reads in MiXCR, keeping a single row per CDR3 protein. The sample has tens of thousands of distinct CDR3 sequences, roughly 30% seen once; the top ten hold around 3.1%. Sequenced material: tumor-infiltrating memory CD4+ T cells sorted from the breast tumor. Subset specified: memory CD4+ T cells, CD4+CD45RO+CD25-. These TCRs come from a female donor with breast cancer.

This clonotype was observed a few times. The junction shows a germline mismatch at one end, possibly a read error. As DNA, the CDR3 is TGTGCCAGCAGTGAAGTCCATCTTAACTTC. Translating gives CASSEVHLNF. The V gene is TRBV6-1, the J gene TRBJ2-4; D is unresolved. The CDR3 has 10 amino acids. Germline CDR1 MNHNS, CDR2 SASEGT.

By share of the sample, this clonotype is medium-sized. The chain uses TRBV20-1 and TRBJ1-5; possible D gene TRBD1, 6 bases. V lost 1 base, J lost 0 bases, and 10 bases lay in between. CDR3 length equals 15 residues. The V gene's germline CDR1 is DFQATT and CDR2 SNEGSKA (reference sequence). The CDR3 nucleotides are TGCAGTGCTAGAGGGGGGGGCGGTAGCAATCAGCCCCAGCATTTT. As protein: CSARGGGGSNQPQHF.

The V gene is TRBV7-2, the J gene TRBJ1-5; tentatively, D is TRBD1 (5 bases). There are 15 residues in the CDR3. Trimming removed 1 base from V and 4 bases from J, with 11 bases in between. Germline CDR1 is SGHTA and CDR2 is FQGNSA. The CDR3: CASSLEPGRNQPQHF. CDR3 sequence (DNA): TGTGCCAGCAGCTTAGAGCCAGGGAGGAATCAGCCCCAGCATTTT.

This clonotype appeared a few times. The V gene is TRBV28, the J gene TRBJ1-2; 7 nucleotides align to TRBD1. The CDR3 runs 16 residues. V lost 5 bases, J lost 5 bases, and 14 bases stayed unmatched. CDR1 and CDR2 (germline): MDHEN, SYDVKM. Here the CDR3 reads CASSPLDRVDRYGYTF. For the CDR3, the DNA is TGTGCCAGCAGTCCCCTTGACAGGGTGGATCGTTATGGCTACACCTTC.

This clonotype was observed a few times. The rearrangement links TRBV5-1 to TRBJ2-7; perhaps TRBD1 as D (5 bases). Germline V gene lookup returns CDR1 SGHRS and CDR2 YFSETQ. Trimming took off 6 bases at V and 0 bases at J, with 10 bases between the two ends. The CDR3 contains 13 residues. CDR3 protein: CASKSDNSYEQYF. The CDR3 nucleotides are TGCGCCAGCAAGTCGGACAACTCCTACGAGCAGTACTTC.

Ten or more counts support this clonotype. CDR3 nucleotide sequence: TGTGCCAGCAGCGTAGCCCCGGGTGGCGGCTACACCTTC. It translates to CASSVAPGGGYTF. This rearrangement joins TRBV9 to TRBJ1-2, with unresolved D. Germline CDR1 SGDLS, CDR2 YYNGEE. The CDR3 is made up of 13 amino acids. V was cut by 0 bases and J by 8 bases, with 11 bases left in between.

This clonotype was counted only a few times. CDR3 in amino acids: CASSSGQEAKNIQYF. The CDR3 coding sequence is TGTGCCAGCAGCTCCGGACAGGAAGCCAAAAACATTCAGTACTTC. The rearrangement links TRBV7-8 to TRBJ2-4; 7 bases map to TRBD1. Trimming cost V 4 bases and J 0 bases; bases outside gene matches: 3. The germline CDR1 and CDR2 sequences are SGHVS and FQNEAQ. CDR3 length equals 15 residues.

The chain links TRBV7-2 to TRBJ2-7, with 7 bases fitting TRBD1. Germline V gene lookup returns CDR1 SGHTA and CDR2 FQGNSA. The junction had 6 bases not matched to a gene; V was cut back by 5 bases and J by 2 bases. The length of the CDR3 is 14 residues. CDR3 amino acids: CASSQIDRAYEQYF. The CDR3 DNA sequence: TGTGCCAGCAGCCAAATCGACAGGGCCTACGAGCAGTACTTC.

The chain couples TRBV5-1 to TRBJ2-1; D may match TRBD1 or TRBD2 (5 bases each). CDR1 and CDR2 (germline): SGHRS, YFSETQ. The V end lost 0 bases, the J end lost 5 bases, and 18 bases lay between the germline ends. This CDR3 region has 17 residues. In DNA, the CDR3 is TGCGCCAGCAGCTTGGACCCATCCGGGGCAGGGAACAATGAGCAGTTCTTC. Translation: CASSLDPSGAGNNEQFF.

This sequence joins TRBV9 and TRBJ2-7; the D gene could be TRBD1 or TRBD2 (5 bases each). V was cut by 2 bases and J by 4 bases, with 13 bases left in between. Germline CDR1 reads SGDLS; CDR2 reads YYNGEE. The CDR3 is made up of 14 amino acids. The chain's CDR3 is CASSVGGSLYEQYF. The CDR3 coding sequence is TGTGCCAGCAGCGTTGGGGGATCCCTTTACGAGCAGTACTTC.

This clonotype has just a few counts. The J gene is TRBJ1-1, the V gene TRBV5-1; maybe TRBD1 (5 bases). The CDR3 covers 15 residues. V lost 3 bases and J lost 1, with 13 bases in between. Per germline, CDR1 SGHRS and CDR2 YFSETQ. CDR3 in amino acids: CASSWGATGNTEAFF. For the CDR3, the DNA is TGCGCCAGCAGCTGGGGCGCTACGGGGAACACTGAAGCTTTCTTT. The whole variable domain, remainder taken from reference TRBV5-1 and TRBJ1-1, is KAGVTQTPRYLIKTRGQQVTLSCSPISGHRSVSWYQQTPGQGLQFLFEYFSETQRNKGNFPGRFSGRQFSNSRSEMNVSTLELGDSALYLCASSWGATGNTEAFFGQGTRLTVV.

The J gene is TRBJ1-1, the V gene TRBV6-2 or TRBV6-3; possible D gene TRBD1, 5 bases. Germline V gene sequence: CDR1 MNHEY, CDR2 SVGEGT. The CDR3 is 14 amino acids. V gave up 6 bases and J gave up 1 base, with 12 bases separating them. The CDR3 DNA follows: TGTGCCAGCAGGGGCGGGGGACCGAACACTGAAGCTTTCTTT. Amino acid sequence: CASRGGGPNTEAFF.

The genes are TRBV20-1 and TRBJ2-2; 9 bases are shared with TRBD2. This CDR3 is 16 amino acids long. Germline loops: CDR1 DFQATT, CDR2 SNEGSKA (reference sequence). Germline trimming cut 3 bases from V and 5 bases from J; bases unmatched to any gene: 10. The CDR3 region is CSASLAGGPRTGELFF. The CDR3 DNA reads TGCAGTGCTAGCCTCGCGGGAGGGCCGAGGACCGGGGAGCTGTTTTTT.

V gene TRBV7-9 combines with J gene TRBJ2-7, with 10 bases identical to TRBD1. Trimming removed 5 bases from V and 5 bases from J; junction bases left unmatched: 9. Germline-derived CDR1 and CDR2 are SEHNR and FQNEAQ (reference sequence). There are 15 residues in the CDR3. The chain's CDR3 is CASSRGDRGGNEQYF. Written as DNA, the CDR3 is TGTGCCAGCAGCCGGGGGGACAGGGGTGGCAACGAGCAGTACTTC. Together with reference TRBV7-9 and TRBJ2-7, the CDR3 gives the full variable domain: DTGVSQNPRHKITKRGQNVTFRCDPISEHNRLYWYRQTLGQGPEFLTYFQNEAQLEKSRLLSDRFSAERPKGSFSTLEIQRTEQGDSAMYLCASSRGDRGGNEQYFGPGTRLTVT.

The chain recombines TRBV11-2 with TRBJ2-7, with TRBD2 identical over 7 bases. The CDR3 loop spans 15 amino acids. The ends lost 5 bases at V and 2 bases at J; junction bases unmatched: 9. Germline V gives CDR1 SGHAT, CDR2 FQNNGV. The CDR3 DNA reads as TGTGCCAGCAGCCCGGGCGGGGGAATGGCCTACGAGCAGTACTTC. Translation gives CASSPGGGMAYEQYF.

The V call is TRBV6-5, the J call TRBJ1-1; 9 positions match TRBD1. Germline lookup yields CDR1 MNHEY and CDR2 SVGAGI. The trim removed 0 bases at V and 7 bases at J, leaving 3 bases unmatched. The CDR3 covers 14 residues. The CDR3 sequence: CASSYSAGQGEAFF. The CDR3 region has the DNA TGTGCCAGCAGTTACTCGGCGGGACAGGGTGAAGCTTTCTTT.

This clonotype was seen more than once but under ten times. The chain couples TRBV4-3 to TRBJ2-5, with D uncertain. The V and J ends lost 2 bases and 1 base respectively, with 11 bases between them. Germline lookup yields CDR1 LGHNA and CDR2 YSLEER. The CDR3 spans 15 residues. The CDR3 DNA reads TGCGCCAGCAGCCAACAAGGACGGGTCCAAGAGACCCAGTACTTC. This gives the protein CASSQQGRVQETQYF.

The rearrangement uses TRBV9 and TRBJ1-3; D uncertain. V was pared by 0 bases and J by 0 bases, with 7 bases between. Germline assignment: CDR1 SGDLS and CDR2 YYNGEE. This CDR3 has 15 residues. The CDR3 loop reads CASSVAESSGNTIYF. CDR3 nucleotides: TGTGCCAGCAGCGTAGCCGAGAGCTCTGGAAACACCATATATTTT.

The sample holds a few counts of this clonotype. The gene calls are TRBV20-1 and TRBJ1-1; no clear D gene. The germline V and J ends were trimmed by 3 bases and 0 bases, with 8 bases remaining between them. Germline values: CDR1 DFQATT, CDR2 SNEGSKA (reference sequence). The CDR3 runs to 13 residues. CDR3 region: CSASRELNTEAFF. CDR3 nucleotides: TGCAGTGCTAGTCGGGAATTGAACACTGAAGCTTTCTTT.

The chain links TRBV6-6 to TRBJ1-2; 7 nucleotides agree with TRBD1. The CDR3 totals 14 residues. V lost 6 bases to trimming and J lost 4 bases; unmatched junction nucleotides: 8. Germline V gives CDR1 MNHNY, CDR2 SVGAGI (reference sequence). CDR3 nucleotide sequence: TGTGCCAGCAGCCGTCAGGGACAGAGCTATGGCTACACCTTC. Encoded protein: CASSRQGQSYGYTF.

About this clonotype itself: A read error may be the cause here, since a much bigger clone is one base away. The chain links TRBV25-1 to TRBJ1-5; D is undetermined. Germline V CDR1 and CDR2: MGHDK, SYGVNS. The CDR3 length is 13 residues. CDR3 residues: CASSDDGHQPQPF. The CDR3 coding sequence is TGTGCCAGCAGTGATGACGGGCATCAGCCCCAGCCTTTT. Together with reference TRBV25-1 and TRBJ1-5, the CDR3 gives the full variable domain: EADIYQTPRYLVIGTGKKITLECSQTMGHDKMYWYQQDPGMELHLIHYSYGVNSTEKGDLSSESTVSRIRTEHFPLTLESARPSHTSQYLCASSDDGHQPQPFGDGTRLSIL.

This clonotype was observed a handful of times. The chain carries TRBV20-1 and TRBJ2-3; D gene ambiguous. V gave up 3 bases and J gave up 7 bases, with 11 bases separating them. Germline CDR1 reads DFQATT; CDR2 reads SNEGSKA (reference sequence). The CDR3 consists of 12 residues. CDR3 sequence: CSASGQSNTQYF. CDR3 nucleotides: TGCAGTGCTAGCGGCCAGTCCAATACGCAGTATTTT.

This sequence joins TRBV5-4 and TRBJ2-5, with 8 nucleotides matching TRBD1. CDR1 is SGHNT and CDR2 is YYREEE in the germline V gene (reference sequence). V dropped 4 bases and J dropped 0; count of bases not matched to a gene: 8. The CDR3 covers 16 residues. The CDR3 DNA follows: TGTGCCAGCAGCCAGCCCACAGGGGGTTACCAAGAGACCCAGTACTTC. This encodes CASSQPTGGYQETQYF.